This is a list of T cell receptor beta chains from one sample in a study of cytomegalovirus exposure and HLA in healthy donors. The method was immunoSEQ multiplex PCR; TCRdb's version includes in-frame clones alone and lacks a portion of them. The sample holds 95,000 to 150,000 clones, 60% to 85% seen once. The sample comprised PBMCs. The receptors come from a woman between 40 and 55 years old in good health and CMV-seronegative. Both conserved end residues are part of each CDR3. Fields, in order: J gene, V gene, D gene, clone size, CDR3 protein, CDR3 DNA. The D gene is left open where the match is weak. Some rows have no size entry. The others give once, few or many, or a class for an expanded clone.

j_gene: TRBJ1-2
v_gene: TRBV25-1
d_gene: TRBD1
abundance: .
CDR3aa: CASSEGRQGSDGYTF
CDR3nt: TGTGCCAGCAGTGAAGGTAGACAGGGCAGTGATGGCTACACCTTC

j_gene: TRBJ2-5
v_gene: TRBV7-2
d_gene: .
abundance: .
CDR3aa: CASSFNQETQYF
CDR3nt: TGTGCCAGCAGCTTCAACCAAGAGACCCAGTACTTC

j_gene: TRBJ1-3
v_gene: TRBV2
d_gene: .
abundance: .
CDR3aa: CASRGGSGNTIYF
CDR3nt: TGTGCCAGCAGGGGAGGCTCTGGAAACACCATATATTTT

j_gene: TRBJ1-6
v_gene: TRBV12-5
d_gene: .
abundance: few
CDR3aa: CASGPGTWGNSPLHF
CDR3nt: TGTGCTAGTGGGCCCGGGACATGGGGTAATTCACCCCTCCACTTT

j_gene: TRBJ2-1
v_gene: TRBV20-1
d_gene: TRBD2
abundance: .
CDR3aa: CSARRGTSQFF
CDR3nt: TGCAGTGCTAGGAGGGGGACTAGCCAGTTCTTC

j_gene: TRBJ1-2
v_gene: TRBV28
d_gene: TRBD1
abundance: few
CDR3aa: CASSLWGTANGYTF
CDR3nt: TGTGCCAGCAGTTTATGGGGGACAGCCAATGGCTACACCTTC

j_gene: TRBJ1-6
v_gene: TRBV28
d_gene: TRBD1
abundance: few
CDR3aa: CASSPGTGYNSPLHF
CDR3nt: TGTGCCAGCAGCCCAGGGACAGGCTATAATTCACCCCTCCACTTT

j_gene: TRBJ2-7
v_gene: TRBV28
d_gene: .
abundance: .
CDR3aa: CASSSSGTGSYEQYF
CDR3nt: TGTGCCAGCAGCTCAAGCGGGACAGGTTCCTACGAGCAGTACTTC

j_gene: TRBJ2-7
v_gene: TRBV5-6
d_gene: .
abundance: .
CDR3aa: CASTRGLGSYEQYF
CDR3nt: TGTGCCAGCACGCGAGGACTGGGATCCTACGAGCAGTACTTC

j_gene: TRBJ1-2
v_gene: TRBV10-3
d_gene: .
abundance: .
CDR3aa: CAIEPGEGYGYTF
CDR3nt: TGTGCCATCGAGCCGGGGGAAGGCTATGGCTACACCTTC

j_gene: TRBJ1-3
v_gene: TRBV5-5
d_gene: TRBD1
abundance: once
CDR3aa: CASSLNRGGNTIYF
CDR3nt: TGTGCCAGCAGCCTAAACAGGGGTGGAAACACCATATATTTT

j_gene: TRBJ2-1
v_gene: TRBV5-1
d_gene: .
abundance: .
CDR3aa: CASSQMGSDNEQFF
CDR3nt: TGCGCCAGCAGCCAGATGGGCTCTGACAATGAGCAGTTCTTC

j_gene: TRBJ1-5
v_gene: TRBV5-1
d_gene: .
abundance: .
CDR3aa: CASSLQGDSNQPQHF
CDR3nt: TGCGCCAGCAGCTTACAGGGCGATAGCAATCAGCCCCAGCATTTT

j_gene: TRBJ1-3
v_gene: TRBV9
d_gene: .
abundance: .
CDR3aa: CASSVEGLAGNTIYF
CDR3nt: TGTGCCAGCAGCGTGGAGGGTTTGGCTGGAAACACCATATATTTT

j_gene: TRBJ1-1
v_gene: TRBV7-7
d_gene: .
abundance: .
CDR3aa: CASSLTRDTEAFF
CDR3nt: TGTGCTAGCAGCCTGACCAGGGACACTGAAGCTTTCTTT

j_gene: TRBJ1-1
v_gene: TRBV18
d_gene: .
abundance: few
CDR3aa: CASSSTGNTEAFF
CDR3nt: TGTGCCAGCTCATCTACAGGAAACACTGAAGCTTTCTTT

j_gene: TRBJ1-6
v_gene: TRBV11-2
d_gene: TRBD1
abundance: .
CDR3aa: CASSAYRGNSPLHF
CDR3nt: TGTGCCAGCAGCGCATACAGGGGGAATTCACCCCTCCACTTT

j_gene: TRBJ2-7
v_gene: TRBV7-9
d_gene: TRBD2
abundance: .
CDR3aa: CASSQTSGRDEQYF
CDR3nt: TGTGCCAGCAGCCAGACTAGCGGGAGGGACGAGCAGTACTTC

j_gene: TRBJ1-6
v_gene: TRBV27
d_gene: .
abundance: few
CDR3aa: CASSTSGFFSPLHF
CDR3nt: TGTGCCAGCAGTACTTCAGGATTCTTTTCACCCCTCCACTTT

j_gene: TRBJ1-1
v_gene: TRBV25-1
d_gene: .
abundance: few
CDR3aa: CASSASDTMGTEAFF
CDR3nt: TGTGCCAGCAGTGCTTCGGACACGATGGGCACTGAAGCTTTCTTT

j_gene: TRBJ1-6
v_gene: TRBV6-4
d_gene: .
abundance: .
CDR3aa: CASSDLPLHF
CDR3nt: TGTGCCAGCAGTGATCTACCCCTCCACTTT

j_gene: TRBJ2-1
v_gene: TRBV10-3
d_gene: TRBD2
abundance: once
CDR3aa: CATSLAGGPSSYNEQFF
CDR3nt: TGTGCCACTTCACTAGCGGGAGGCCCCAGCTCCTACAATGAGCAGTTCTTC

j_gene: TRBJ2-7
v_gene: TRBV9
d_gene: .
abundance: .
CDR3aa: CASSRRGTLNYYEQYF
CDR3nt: TGTGCCAGCAGCCGACGGGGGACCCTGAATTACTACGAGCAGTACTTC

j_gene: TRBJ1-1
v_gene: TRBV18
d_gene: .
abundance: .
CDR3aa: CASSPMEGGYTEAFF
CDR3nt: TGTGCCAGCTCACCGATGGAGGGTGGGTACACTGAAGCTTTCTTT

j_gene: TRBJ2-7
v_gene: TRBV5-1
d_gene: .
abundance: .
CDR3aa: CASSLVPGPHEQYF
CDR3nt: TGCGCCAGCAGCTTGGTACCAGGGCCCCACGAGCAGTACTTC

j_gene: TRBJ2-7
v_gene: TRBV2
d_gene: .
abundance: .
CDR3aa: CASRVPGRGYEQYF
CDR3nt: TGTGCCAGCAGGGTCCCCGGGAGAGGCTACGAGCAGTACTTC

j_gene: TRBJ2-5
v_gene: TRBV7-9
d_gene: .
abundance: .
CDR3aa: CSSSSWTSQETQYF
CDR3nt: TGTTCCAGCAGCTCTTGGACAAGTCAAGAGACCCAGTACTTC

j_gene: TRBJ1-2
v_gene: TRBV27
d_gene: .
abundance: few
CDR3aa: CASSPGVRGYTF
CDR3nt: TGTGCCAGCAGTCCAGGGGTGAGGGGCTACACCTTC

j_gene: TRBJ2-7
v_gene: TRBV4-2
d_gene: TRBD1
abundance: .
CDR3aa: CASSQVAPGTGLYEQYF
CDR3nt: TGTGCCAGCAGCCAAGTGGCCCCCGGGACAGGGCTTTACGAGCAGTACTTC

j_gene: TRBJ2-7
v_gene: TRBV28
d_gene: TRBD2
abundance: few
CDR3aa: CASSLGAGVAYEQYF
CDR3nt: TGTGCCAGCAGTTTAGGAGCGGGAGTTGCCTACGAGCAGTACTTC

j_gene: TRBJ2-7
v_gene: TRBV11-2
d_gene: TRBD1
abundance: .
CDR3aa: CASSLDRGQYEQYF
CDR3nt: TGTGCCAGCAGCTTAGATAGGGGACAGTACGAGCAGTACTTC

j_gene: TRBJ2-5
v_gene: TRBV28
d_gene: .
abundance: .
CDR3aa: CAIEQETQYF
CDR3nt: TGTGCCATCGAGCAAGAGACCCAGTACTTC

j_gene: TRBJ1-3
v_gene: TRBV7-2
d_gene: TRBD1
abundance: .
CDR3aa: CASSRGQVKDGNTIYF
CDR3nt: TGTGCCAGCAGCCGGGGACAGGTGAAAGACGGAAACACCATATATTTT

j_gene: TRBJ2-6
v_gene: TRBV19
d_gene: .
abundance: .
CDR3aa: CASSIGRADGANVLTF
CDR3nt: TGTGCCAGTAGTATTGGCAGGGCTGATGGGGCCAACGTCCTGACTTTC

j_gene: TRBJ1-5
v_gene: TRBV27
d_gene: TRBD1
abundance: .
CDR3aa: CASRQGGRSNQPQHF
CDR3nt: TGTGCCAGCAGACAGGGGGGAAGGAGCAATCAGCCCCAGCATTTT

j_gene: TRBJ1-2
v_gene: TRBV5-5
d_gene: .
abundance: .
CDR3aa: CASSLDSSNYGYTF
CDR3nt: TGTGCCAGCAGCTTGGACAGCTCTAACTATGGCTACACCTTC

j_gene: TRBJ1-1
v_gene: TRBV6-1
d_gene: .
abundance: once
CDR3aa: CASSESAGAGEAFF
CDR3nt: TGTGCCAGCAGTGAATCGGCAGGGGCCGGTGAAGCTTTCTTT

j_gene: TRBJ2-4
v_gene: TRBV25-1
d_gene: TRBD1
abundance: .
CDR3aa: CASSEPRTGGDIQYF
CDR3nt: TGTGCCAGCAGTGAACCCCGGACAGGGGGAGACATTCAGTACTTC

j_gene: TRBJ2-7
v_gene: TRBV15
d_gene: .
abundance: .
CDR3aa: CATSRVGEAYEQYF
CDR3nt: TGTGCCACCAGCAGAGTTGGGGAGGCCTACGAGCAGTACTTC

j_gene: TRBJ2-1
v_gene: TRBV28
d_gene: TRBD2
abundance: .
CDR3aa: CASSWGLAGSYNEQFF
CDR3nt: TGTGCCAGCAGTTGGGGACTAGCGGGTTCTTACAATGAGCAGTTCTTC

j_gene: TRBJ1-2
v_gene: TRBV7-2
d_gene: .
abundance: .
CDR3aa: CASSLEGSANYGYTF
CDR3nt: TGTGCCAGCAGCTTAGAGGGGTCTGCTAACTATGGCTACACCTTC

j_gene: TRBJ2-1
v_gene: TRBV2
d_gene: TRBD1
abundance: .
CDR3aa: CASNLRGQGNEQFF
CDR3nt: TGTGCCAGCAATCTCAGGGGACAGGGCAATGAGCAGTTCTTC

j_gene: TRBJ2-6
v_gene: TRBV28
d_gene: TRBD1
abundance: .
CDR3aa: CASSLSPTGVGSGANVLTF
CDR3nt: TGTGCCAGCAGTTTATCCCCTACAGGGGTTGGCTCTGGGGCCAACGTCCTGACTTTC

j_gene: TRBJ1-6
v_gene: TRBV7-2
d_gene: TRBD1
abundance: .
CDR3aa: CASSLMTGGLSPLHF
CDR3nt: TGTGCCAGCAGCTTAATGACAGGGGGCCTCTCACCCCTCCACTTT

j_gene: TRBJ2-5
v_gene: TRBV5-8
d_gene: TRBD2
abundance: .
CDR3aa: CASSLVEGLGGETQYF
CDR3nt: TGTGCCAGCAGCTTGGTGGAGGGATTGGGGGGGGAGACCCAGTACTTC

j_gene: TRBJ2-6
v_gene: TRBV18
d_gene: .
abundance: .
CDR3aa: CASSPPSRGPGANVLTF
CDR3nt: TGTGCCAGCTCACCACCTTCGCGGGGGCCTGGGGCCAACGTCCTGACTTTC

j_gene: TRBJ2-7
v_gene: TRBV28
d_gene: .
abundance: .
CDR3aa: CASSPGLAKYSYEQYF
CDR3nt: TGTGCCAGCAGCCCCGGGCTAGCCAAATACTCCTACGAGCAGTACTTC

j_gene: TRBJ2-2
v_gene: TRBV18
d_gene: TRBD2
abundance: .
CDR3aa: CASSPGLTTGELFF
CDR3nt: TGTGCCAGCTCACCGGGACTAACCACCGGGGAGCTGTTTTTT

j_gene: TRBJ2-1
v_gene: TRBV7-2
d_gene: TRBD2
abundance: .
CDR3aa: CASSFGTSGYNEQFF
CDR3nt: TGTGCCAGCAGCTTTGGGACTAGCGGATACAATGAGCAGTTCTTC

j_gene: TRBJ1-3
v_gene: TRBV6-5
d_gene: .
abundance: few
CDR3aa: CASKQALSGNTIYF
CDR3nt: TGTGCCAGCAAACAGGCGCTCTCTGGAAACACCATATATTTT

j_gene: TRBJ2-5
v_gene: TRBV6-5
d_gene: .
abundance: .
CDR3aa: CASTPPQGETQYF
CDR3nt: TGTGCCAGCACCCCCCCCCAGGGAGAGACCCAGTACTTC

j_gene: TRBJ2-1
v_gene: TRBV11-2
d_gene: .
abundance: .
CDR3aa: CASSIIPRYNEQFF
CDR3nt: TGTGCCAGCAGCATAATCCCCCGCTACAATGAGCAGTTCTTC

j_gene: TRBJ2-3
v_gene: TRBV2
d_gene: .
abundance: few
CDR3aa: CASMKRGRGTDTQYF
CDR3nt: TGTGCCAGCATGAAGAGGGGGAGGGGCACAGATACGCAGTATTTT

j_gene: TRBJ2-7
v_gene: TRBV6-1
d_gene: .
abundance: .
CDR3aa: CASSEIDSAYEQYF
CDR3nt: TGTGCCAGCAGTGAAATCGACTCAGCCTACGAGCAGTACTTC

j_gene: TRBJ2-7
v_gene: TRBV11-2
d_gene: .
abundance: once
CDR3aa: CASSLTPGESYEQYF
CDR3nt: TGTGCCAGCAGCTTGACACCCGGGGAATCCTACGAGCAGTACTTC

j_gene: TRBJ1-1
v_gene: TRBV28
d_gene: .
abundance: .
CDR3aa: CATRRGLGEAFF
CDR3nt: TGTGCCACCCGACGGGGGTTAGGTGAAGCTTTCTTT

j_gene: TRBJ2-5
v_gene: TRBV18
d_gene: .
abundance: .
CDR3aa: CASSPEGSAETQYF
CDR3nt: TGTGCCAGCTCACCAGAGGGAAGTGCAGAGACCCAGTACTTC

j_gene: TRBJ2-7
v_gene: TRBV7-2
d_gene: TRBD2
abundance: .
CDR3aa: CASSLTSGGGYEQYF
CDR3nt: TGTGCCAGCAGCTTGACTAGCGGGGGGGGCTACGAGCAGTACTTC

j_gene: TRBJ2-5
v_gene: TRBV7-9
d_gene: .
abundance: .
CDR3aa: CASSPDRGISKTQYF
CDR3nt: TGTGCCAGCAGCCCCGATCGGGGGATCAGTAAGACCCAGTACTTC

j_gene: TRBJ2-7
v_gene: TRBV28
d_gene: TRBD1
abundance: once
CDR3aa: CASSYLPGQGSYEQYF
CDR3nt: TGTGCCAGCAGCTACCTACCGGGACAGGGGAGTTACGAGCAGTACTTC